The 17 T cell receptor beta chains in this list originate from one sample, sequenced in a study of T cell responses to AZD1222 COVID-19 vaccine. This table comes from immunoSEQ multiplex PCR, and its TCRdb copy is limited to in-frame clones, with some not included. The sample gives some 200,000 clones, more than 80% of which show up once; approximately 3.9% is in the top ten. The sample in question was peripheral blood, obtained on day 0 of AZD1222 vaccination. These receptors all come from an adult in good health.

The gene calls are TRBV7-9 and TRBJ1-1; 8 nucleotides agree with TRBD1. With 6 bases clipped from V and 8 bases from J, the junction kept 14 bases outside the gene matches. Germline V lookup: CDR1 SEHNR, CDR2 FQNEAQ (reference sequence). This CDR3 has 15 amino acids. This chain's CDR3 is CASSKPGTGAQEAFF. CDR3 in DNA: TGTGCCAGCAGTAAACCCGGGACAGGAGCGCAAGAAGCTTTCTTT.

This chain joins TRBV6-5 and TRBJ2-1; 8 bases agree with TRBD1. V dropped 7 bases and J dropped 8; count of bases not matched to a gene: 10. This CDR3 region has 14 residues. Germline V lookup: CDR1 MNHEY, CDR2 SVGAGI. CDR3 region: CASNQQGVGYEQFF. DNA of the CDR3: TGTGCCAGCAACCAACAGGGGGTCGGGTATGAGCAGTTCTTC.

This clone was observed once. The chain carries TRBV6-5 and TRBJ1-1; 8 bases are a match to TRBD1. Germline V gives CDR1 MNHEY, CDR2 SVGAGI. J gave up 8 bases and V 3 bases, and 11 bases lay outside the gene matches. CDR3 length: 15 amino acids. CDR3 nucleotides: TGTGCCAGCAGTTATCAGGGAGGAGGGACAGGAGAAGCTTTCTTT. This gives the protein CASSYQGGGTGEAFF.

The chain employs TRBV7-2 and TRBJ2-7; no clear D. V was clipped by 5 bases and J by 1 base, with 12 bases between them. The CDR3 runs to 14 residues. The germline gives CDR1 SGHTA, CDR2 FQGNSA. CDR3 protein: CASSPRRASYEQYF. The CDR3 region has the DNA TGTGCCAGCAGCCCCCGACGTGCGTCCTACGAGCAGTACTTC.

The V call is TRBV5-1, the J call TRBJ2-1; maybe TRBD1 (6 bases). The CDR3 covers 14 residues. V shed 0 bases and J shed 6 bases, with 10 bases lying between them. Germline values: CDR1 SGHRS, CDR2 YFSETQ. CDR3 sequence (DNA): TGCGCCAGCAGCTTGGCCGGGACATCCAATGAGCAGTTCTTC. Amino acids: CASSLAGTSNEQFF.

This sequence joins TRBV4-2 and TRBJ2-7; the D call may be TRBD1 or TRBD2 (5 bases each). Between the trimmed V and J ends, which lost 2 bases and 1 base, there was a span of 9 bases. This CDR3 has 14 amino acids. Germline loops: CDR1 LGHNA, CDR2 YNFKEQ. CDR3: CASSQPGTSYEQYF. In DNA, the CDR3 is TGTGCCAGCAGCCAACCCGGGACGTCCTACGAGCAGTACTTC.

The count of this clone is one. The V and J genes are TRBV30 and TRBJ1-1; TRBD1 is a possible D gene (5 bases). Germline CDR1 is GTSNPN and CDR2 is SVGIG (reference sequence). There are 11 residues in the CDR3. Trimming took off 4 bases at V and 11 bases at J, with 14 bases between the two ends. CDR3 loop: CAWTLAGGAFF. CDR3 sequence (DNA): TGTGCCTGGACCCTCGCGGGGGGGGCTTTCTTT.

The rearrangement links TRBV9 to TRBJ1-2; D is unclear. V dropped 4 bases and J dropped 4 bases, with 20 bases sitting between them. In germline, CDR1 is SGDLS, CDR2 YYNGEE. The CDR3 is made up of 16 amino acids. The CDR3 loop is CASSPSVGFGLYGYTF. CDR3 bases: TGTGCCAGCAGCCCCTCGGTGGGTTTTGGACTCTATGGCTACACCTTC.

The chain links TRBV28 to TRBJ1-6, with 7 nucleotides matching TRBD1. Looked up from germline, CDR1 is MDHEN and CDR2 is SYDVKM. This CDR3 region has 15 residues. With V trimmed by 6 bases and J by 6 bases, 8 bases remained unmatched. The CDR3 sequence is CASSLGTAFNSPLHF. The CDR3 DNA follows: TGTGCCAGCAGCCTCGGGACAGCATTTAATTCACCCCTCCACTTT.

The gene calls are TRBV11-2 and TRBJ1-6; D is perhaps TRBD1 (5 bases). The V end was cut by 5 bases, the J end by 8 bases, with 25 bases between. From germline, CDR1 is SGHAT and CDR2 FQNNGV. The CDR3 sequence is 18 residues long. CDR3 coding DNA: TGTGCCAGCAGCCCCACACCGGGCGCCCGGGGCTCCCATTCACCCCTCCACTTT. Its translation: CASSPTPGARGSHSPLHF.

The chain recombines TRBV12-1 with TRBJ1-2. TRBV12-1 is given as a pseudogene. The CDR3 sequence is 9 residues long. This CDR3 reads CASIGGYTF. CDR3 in DNA: TGTGCCAGCATTGGGGGCTACACCTTC.

The CDR3 coding sequence is TGTGCCAGCAGTCCCGGGACAGGGAAGGTGTCCCAGTACTTC. Its translation: CASSPGTGKVSQYF. The genes are TRBV27 and TRBJ2-5; 9 nucleotides match TRBD1. V lost 5 bases and J lost 9; bases outside the gene matches: 10. The CDR3 totals 14 residues. Germline V gives CDR1 MNHEY, CDR2 SMNVEV (reference sequence).

The V call is TRBV20-1, the J call TRBJ2-7; no reliable D call. This CDR3 is 11 amino acids long. The ends were cut back, 2 bases at V and 3 bases at J, with 5 bases in the middle. The V gene's germline CDR1 is DFQATT and CDR2 SNEGSKA (reference sequence). The CDR3 is CSARLNYEQYF. The CDR3 DNA follows: TGCAGTGCTAGATTAAACTACGAGCAGTACTTC.

V and J are TRBV10-3 and TRBJ1-1; D remains ambiguous. CDR3 length: 13 residues. CDR1 and CDR2 from the germline V gene are ENHRY and SYGVKD. V gave up 3 bases and J gave up 1 base, with 6 bases separating them. The CDR3 coding sequence is TGTGCCATCAGTGAATCGGGGAACACTGAAGCTTTCTTT. It codes for CAISESGNTEAFF.

The chain links TRBV29-1 to TRBJ2-5; 10 bases agree with TRBD2. The CDR3 covers 15 residues. The V and J ends lost 5 bases and 4 bases, in that order; junction bases with no gene match: 10. The germline V gene encodes CDR1 SQVTM and CDR2 ANQGSEA. The CDR3 region is CSVLRTSGIGETQYF. CDR3 coding DNA: TGCAGCGTTTTAAGGACTAGCGGTATCGGAGAGACCCAGTACTTC. Variable domain in full (rest from reference TRBV29-1 and TRBJ2-5): SAVISQKPSRDICQRGTSLTIQCQVDSQVTMMFWYRQQPGQSLTLIATANQGSEATYESGFVIDKFPISRPNLTFSTLTVSNMSPEDSSIYLCSVLRTSGIGETQYFGPGTRLLVL.

This chain connects TRBV19 to TRBJ1-1, with 7 bases that match TRBD1. The CDR3 consists of 13 residues. V trimming: 11 bases; J trimming: 5 bases; junction bases outside the gene matches: 11. Germline loops: CDR1 LNHDA, CDR2 SQIVND (reference sequence). The CDR3 reads CAVEDRVRTEAFF. CDR3 DNA sequence: TGTGCCGTAGAAGACAGGGTTCGAACTGAAGCTTTCTTT.

The rearrangement links TRBV12-3 or TRBV12-4 to TRBJ1-1, with D unclear. V was trimmed by 5 bases and J by 11 bases, leaving 15 bases between them. The CDR3 loop spans 12 amino acids. The CDR3 here is CASSTITHRAFF. CDR3 in DNA: TGTGCCAGCAGTACCATTACCCATAGGGCTTTCTTT.